This is a list of T cell receptor beta chains from one sample in a study of blood T cell repertoires in COVID-19. Sequenced by immunoSEQ multiplex PCR; TCRdb stores in-frame clones only, minus some. Altogether approximately 100,000 clones are present, about nine tenths being singletons, with the ten largest covering approximately 15%. The specimen sequenced was peripheral blood. The receptor set was obtained from a man aged 45-60 years with acute or convalescent COVID-19. Both conserved end residues are part of each CDR3. The D gene is left open where the match is weak. Some rows have no size entry. The others give once, few or many, or a class for an expanded clone.

TRBV7-9	TRBD1	TRBJ2-7	NA	CASSLAGTGLQYF	TGTGCCAGCAGCTTAGCCGGGACAGGGCTGCAGTACTTC
TRBV5-5	TRBD1	TRBJ1-1	NA	CASSFLPGGTEAFF	TGTGCCAGCAGCTTCCTCCCAGGGGGCACTGAAGCTTTCTTT
TRBV10-3	TRBD1	TRBJ1-4	NA	CAISSTTGVSDEKLFF	TGTGCCATCAGCTCAACGACAGGGGTCTCGGATGAAAAACTGTTTTTT
TRBV7-9	NA	TRBJ2-3	few	CASSYGADTQYF	TGTGCCAGCAGCTACGGAGCAGATACGCAGTATTTT
TRBV27	TRBD1	TRBJ1-2	NA	CASSSSGTGRKSYGYTF	TGTGCCAGCAGTTCTTCCGGGACAGGTCGGAAAAGCTATGGCTACACCTTC
TRBV10-3	NA	TRBJ1-3	NA	CAISSSGNTIYF	TGTGCCATCTCCAGCTCTGGAAACACCATATATTTT
TRBV18	TRBD1	TRBJ1-4	NA	CASSPTGGREEKLFF	TGTGCCAGCTCACCCACAGGGGGCCGGGAGGAAAAACTGTTTTTT
TRBV4-1	TRBD1	TRBJ1-4	NA	CASSLSGTGNEKLFF	TGCGCCAGCAGTTTATCCGGGACAGGTAATGAAAAACTGTTTTTT
TRBV19	NA	TRBJ2-1	NA	CASSIVKGSSYNEQFF	TGTGCCAGTAGTATAGTCAAAGGGAGCTCCTACAATGAGCAGTTCTTC
TRBV18	NA	TRBJ2-7	NA	CASSPRSAYEQYF	TGTGCCAGCTCACCTCGTTCGGCCTACGAGCAGTACTTC
TRBV5-8	TRBD1	TRBJ1-6	NA	CASSSGQGRGSPLHF	TGTGCCAGCAGCTCGGGACAGGGACGGGGATCACCCCTCCACTTT
TRBV19	TRBD1	TRBJ1-1	NA	CASRLQGAGPEAFF	TGTGCCAGTAGGCTACAGGGGGCCGGACCTGAAGCTTTCTTT
TRBV5-4	NA	TRBJ1-2	NA	CASSRHIRGYDGYTF	TGTGCCAGCTCTCGTCATATACGGGGATACGATGGCTACACCTTC
TRBV4-1	TRBD1	TRBJ1-1	NA	CASSLGQGDLMNTEAFF	TGCGCCAGCAGCCTCGGACAGGGGGACCTCATGAACACTGAAGCTTTCTTT
TRBV3-1/TRBV3-2	TRBD2	TRBJ2-2	NA	CASSPLSGGAASGELFF	TGTGCCAGCAGCCCCCTTAGCGGGGGCGCGGCTTCCGGGGAGCTGTTTTTT
TRBV5-1	TRBD1	TRBJ2-1	NA	CASSSRGGQNNEQFF	TGCGCCAGCAGCTCCCGAGGGGGCCAGAACAATGAGCAGTTCTTC
TRBV19	TRBD1	TRBJ1-1	few	CASSPHGQGRQNTEAFF	TGTGCCAGTAGTCCCCATGGACAGGGTCGTCAGAACACTGAAGCTTTCTTT
TRBV11-1	NA	TRBJ2-5	NA	CASGEGGAVEETQYF	TGTGCCAGCGGCGAGGGGGGGGCCGTTGAGGAGACCCAGTACTTC